The clone carrying this TCR beta chain occurred a few times. The antigen remains unidentified. The data stem from a study of cytomegalovirus exposure and HLA in healthy donors. The primer mix had 60 Vbeta and 13 Jbeta primers. Using immunoSEQ multiplex PCR, the repertoire was profiled, and TCRdb retains in-frame clones only, with some absent. The data show about 150,000 clones, 55% to 75% seen once. Germline V gene lookup returns CDR1 LNHDA and CDR2 SQIVND (reference sequence). The CDR3 covers 13 residues. The V and J ends lost 5 bases and 7 bases respectively, with 14 bases between them. Whole-study results and caveats: A few chains tied to CMV proved CMV antigen-specific in vitro.

Sequenced input: PBMCs. This TCR was recovered from a woman in her sixties or seventies in good health and CMV-seropositive. The chain recombines TRBV19 with TRBJ1-1, with a possible D match to TRBD1 (5 bases). The CDR3 DNA reads as TGTGCCAGTAGTCTTCATCGGCAGGGTGAAGCTTTCTTT. Amino acid sequence: CASSLHRQGEAFF.